This T cell receptor (beta chain) was identified during a study of human T cells and chemical hapten exposure. Study-level findings and limits: DPC sensitization did not alter TCRs above 1 in 1000 frequency.

This clonotype was found many times. Its antigen is unknown. V lost 4 bases and J 3 bases, leaving 13 bases between the germline ends. This CDR3 region has 15 residues. How the authors handled the data: There were a median of around 96,000 TCRs per sample, with a range from about 23,224 to 690,600. A single record per CDR3 protein comes from TCRdb applying MiXCR to the RACE reads. The V and J calls and clone size are TCRdb's, not the authors'. The sample yields some 350,000 distinct CDR3 sequences, about 6% seen once. Indicated time point: patch test 2, 6 weeks after DPC sensitization. Sample treatment: therapeutic diphenylcyclopropenone sensitization with weekly scalp DPC. Each patch test followed a blood draw.

This chain links TRBV12-3 or TRBV12-4 with TRBJ1-5; perhaps TRBD1 as D (5 bases). The input for sequencing was whole blood, taken in connection with sensitization to the hapten diphenylcyclopropenone (DPC). The receptor was isolated from a woman between 18 and 29 years old with alopecia areata. Some clones in this sample may be carry-over from other donors' samples. The CDR3 nucleotides are TGTGCCAGCAGTTCTCGGGGGAGGGTCAATCAGCCCCAGCATTTT. It translates to CASSSRGRVNQPQHF.